The entry that follows covers one TCR beta chain sequence. Its matching antigen is unknown. The data were obtained in a study of a mutant IDH1 vaccine in newly diagnosed glioma. Study-wide context: Visit V12 was scheduled at week 35 and visit V13 at week 47.

Indicated time point: week 47, end of study. In the vaccine, a single dose held 300 ug of the mutant IDH1 20-mer peptide, along with topical imiquimod. This table comes from immunoSEQ multiplex PCR, and its TCRdb copy is limited to in-frame clones, with some not included. The data contain 84,000 or so clones, around four fifths of them singletons. The CDR3 has 16 residues. V was trimmed by 0 bases and J by 1 base, leaving 11 bases between them. The germline gives CDR1 MNHEY, CDR2 SVGAGI. This material consisted of PBMCs, taken from a glioma patient whose treatment included an IDH1 peptide vaccine. The receptor was derived from a man between 40 and 49 years old with glioma. This rearrangement joins TRBV6-5 to TRBJ2-3; weak D call: TRBD1 (5 bases). Here the CDR3 reads CASSYSNFRGTDTQYF. CDR3 DNA: TGTGCCAGCAGTTACTCGAATTTCAGGGGCACAGATACGCAGTATTTT.